Below, 14 T cell receptor beta chains from the same sample are listed, as sequenced in a study of T cell responses to AZD1222 COVID-19 vaccine. Clones were sequenced by immunoSEQ multiplex PCR, and TCRdb holds only the in-frame ones, with some missing. The sample records 150,000 to 200,000 clones, about 92% being singletons. The specimen was peripheral blood, collected 28 days after the second AZD1222 dose. These receptors were taken from an adult who received the AZD1222 COVID-19 vaccine.

This rearrangement joins TRBV5-1 to TRBJ1-4; 10 nucleotides agree with TRBD1. J gave up 7 bases and V 4 bases, and 7 bases lay outside the gene matches. Germline CDR1 is SGHRS and CDR2 is YFSETQ. CDR3 length equals 15 residues. CDR3 sequence: CASSARGDRGEKLFF. In DNA form, the CDR3 reads TGCGCCAGCAGCGCCCGGGGGGACAGGGGTGAAAAACTGTTTTTT.

This clone was counted between two and nine times. This chain links TRBV4-2 with TRBJ1-2; 7 nucleotides line up with TRBD1. The germline V gene has CDR1 LGHNA and CDR2 YNFKEQ. V shed 6 bases and J 0 bases; nucleotides not matched to a gene: 7. This CDR3 comprises 15 residues. The CDR3 region is CASRHDRASNYGYTF. Here the CDR3 DNA reads TGTGCCAGCAGACATGACAGGGCTTCTAACTATGGCTACACCTTC.

The rearrangement links TRBV28 to TRBJ1-5, with D unresolved. This CDR3 is built from 14 residues. V was pared by 4 bases and J by 8 bases, with 15 bases between. Per germline, CDR1 MDHEN and CDR2 SYDVKM. The chain's CDR3 is CASSSTGTWEPQHF. The CDR3, as DNA: TGTGCCAGCAGTTCCACGGGTACTTGGGAGCCCCAGCATTTT.

The V and J genes are TRBV6-5 and TRBJ1-5; maybe TRBD1 (5 bases). V was shortened by 7 bases and J by 2 bases, with 15 bases between the two germline ends. The V gene's germline CDR1 is MNHEY and CDR2 SVGAGI. The CDR3 extends over 15 amino acids. The CDR3 region is CASNRSGGGNQPQHF. The CDR3 DNA sequence: TGTGCCAGCAACAGATCGGGGGGAGGCAATCAGCCCCAGCATTTT.

J is TRBJ1-4 and V is TRBV30; D is uncertain. The CDR3 length is 11 residues. In germline, CDR1 is GTSNPN, CDR2 SVGIG (reference sequence). Trimming left V 0 bases short and J 8 bases short, with 4 bases between. The CDR3 is CAWSVQEKLFF. CDR3 DNA: TGTGCCTGGAGTGTCCAAGAAAAACTGTTTTTT.

This sequence joins TRBV5-5 and TRBJ1-2; 8 bases are a match to TRBD1. The germline CDR1 and CDR2 sequences are SGHKS and YYEKEE (reference sequence). V dropped 0 bases and J dropped 8; count of bases not matched to a gene: 6. CDR3 length: 14 amino acids. The CDR3 here is CASSLGTGFFGYTF. In DNA form, the CDR3 reads TGTGCCAGCAGCTTGGGGACAGGGTTTTTCGGCTACACCTTC.

The V and J genes are TRBV18 and TRBJ1-5; D remains ambiguous. The CDR3 covers 13 residues. The germline CDR1 and CDR2 sequences are KGHSH and LQKENI. The V gene lost 3 bases and the J gene lost 3 bases, with 6 bases spanning the gap. The CDR3 protein is CASSPALNQPQHF. The CDR3 DNA reads TGTGCCAGCTCACCGGCGCTCAATCAGCCCCAGCATTTT.

The J gene is TRBJ2-7, the V gene TRBV14; D perhaps matches TRBD1 (6 bases). V gave up 4 bases and J gave up 6 bases, with 13 bases separating them. The CDR3 loop spans 13 amino acids. Germline V gene sequence: CDR1 SGHDN, CDR2 FVKESK. The CDR3 protein is CASSPLTGSEQYF. CDR3 DNA sequence: TGTGCCAGCAGCCCGTTAACAGGGTCCGAGCAGTACTTC.

The rearrangement links TRBV6-5 to TRBJ2-2, with D tentatively TRBD2 (5 bases). Germline V gene sequence: CDR1 MNHEY, CDR2 SVGAGI. CDR3 length: 14 residues. Trimming left V 6 bases short and J 0 bases short, with 8 bases between. In DNA, the CDR3 is TGTGCCAGCAGGGACTTTTCGAACACCGGGGAGCTGTTTTTT. Protein: CASRDFSNTGELFF.

This clone was observed a handful of times. V usage is TRBV28 and J usage is TRBJ2-7; D perhaps matches TRBD2 (6 bases). V dropped 7 bases and J dropped 2 bases, with 15 bases sitting between them. The germline CDR1 and CDR2 sequences are MDHEN and SYDVKM. The CDR3 consists of 14 residues. CDR3 residues: CASNRGGTAYEQYF. The CDR3 DNA reads TGTGCCAGCAATCGGGGCGGGACCGCCTACGAGCAGTACTTC.

The rearrangement uses TRBV5-1 and TRBJ1-2, with 9 bases identical to TRBD1. Per germline, CDR1 SGHRS and CDR2 YFSETQ. The CDR3 has 18 residues. The trim removed 4 bases at V and 4 bases at J, leaving 17 bases unmatched. The CDR3 DNA follows: TGCGCCAGCAGCCCTAATCCCGGGACAGGGCCCGGGGGCTATGGCTACACCTTC. Translation: CASSPNPGTGPGGYGYTF.

The chain uses TRBV27 and TRBJ2-7; D might be TRBD1 (5 bases). This CDR3 contains 13 residues. Trimming took off 10 bases at V and 5 bases at J, with 18 bases between the two ends. Germline V gives CDR1 MNHEY, CDR2 SMNVEV (reference sequence). CDR3 loop: CATRLGSGHEQYF. CDR3 bases: TGTGCCACCCGTCTGGGGTCAGGGCACGAGCAGTACTTC.

The V and J genes are TRBV28 and TRBJ1-2; 7 bases fit TRBD1. This CDR3 is built from 14 residues. The trim removed 7 bases at V and 4 bases at J, leaving 9 bases unmatched. From germline, CDR1 is MDHEN and CDR2 SYDVKM. The CDR3 bases are TGTGCCAGCACGGCAACCGGGACAGTCTATGGCTACACCTTC. Translation: CASTATGTVYGYTF.

The chain is built from TRBV5-1 and TRBJ1-2; D gene ambiguous. The CDR3 runs 15 residues. Trimming took 4 bases from V and 2 from J, leaving 15 bases between them. Germline V gene data show CDR1 as SGHRS and CDR2 as YFSETQ. CDR3 sequence: CASSPVLGENYGYTF. The CDR3 region has the DNA TGCGCCAGCAGCCCCGTTTTGGGAGAGAACTATGGCTACACCTTC.